This is a list of T cell receptor beta chains from one sample in a study of tumor-infiltrating lymphocytes in primary liver carcinoma. One entry per CDR3 protein results from TCRdb running MiXCR on the multiplex PCR reads. This table holds about 100,000 distinct CDR3 sequences, 55% to 75% found once. What was sequenced was tumor-adjacent normal liver tissue. All receptors come from a man aged 35 to 55 with primary liver carcinoma and hepatitis B virus infection. CDR3s include the opening cysteine and the closing phenylalanine or tryptophan. Fields, in order: D gene, clone size, J gene, V gene, CDR3 DNA, CDR3 protein. A D gene is named only where the DNA matches it firmly. The size field is filled for only some rows; it gives once, few, many or a size class.

- - TRBJ2-3 TRBV5-4 TGTGCCGGCGCGGAGGGCACAGATACGCAGTATTTT CAGAEGTDTQYF
- - TRBJ1-2 TRBV4-2 TGTGCCAGCAGCCAAATGCAGAGTAGCGGCTACACCTTC CASSQMQSSGYTF
- once TRBJ2-1 TRBV6-5 TGTGCCAGCATGACGGACGGGGTACAGACGGATGAGCAGTTCTTC CASMTDGVQTDEQFF
TRBD2 - TRBJ2-2 TRBV7-2 TGTGCCAGCAGCTCCTACGGGAGGGCCAGCACCGGGGAGCTGTTTTTT CASSSYGRASTGELFF
- many TRBJ2-7 TRBV29-1 TGCAGCGTCATACTACAGGGAGAGAACGAGCAGTACTTC CSVILQGENEQYF
- - TRBJ1-2 TRBV11-2 TGTGCCCGCAGCGCTGCCAGGTCCGGTGGCTACACCTTC CARSAARSGGYTF
TRBD2 - TRBJ2-1 TRBV2 TGTGACAGCAGCGCAGCCGGACTAGCCGTGGAGCAGTTCTTC CDSSAAGLAVEQFF
- - TRBJ2-1 TRBV11-2 TGTGTCAGCAGCAGACGGGGTGCGGGAATCGGGGAGCAGTCCTTC CVSSRRGAGIGEQSF
- - TRBJ2-1 TRBV11-2 TGTGCCAGCAGTTTAGAGGTGGGAGCCGAGCACTTCTTC CASSLEVGAEHFF
- - TRBJ2-6 TRBV12-3/TRBV12-4 TGTGCCAGCACCATTGACCGGGGCGGATCTGGGGCCAACGTCCTGACTTTC CASTIDRGGSGANVLTF
- many TRBJ2-5 TRBV30 TGTGCCTGGAGTGTACTTCGCTACCAAGAGACCCAGTACTTC CAWSVLRYQETQYF
- many TRBJ2-6 TRBV7-9 TGTGCCAGCAGCCCATTCACAGCGTCTGGGGCCAACGTCCTGACTTTC CASSPFTASGANVLTF
- many TRBJ1-1 TRBV6-1 TGTGCCAGCAGTGAAGTGGCGGGGAACACTGAAGCTTTCTTT CASSEVAGNTEAFF
TRBD1 - TRBJ1-1 TRBV5-1 TGCGCCAGCAGCTGTGATGGACAGGGGCTGAACACTGAAGCTTTCTTT CASSCDGQGLNTEAFF
TRBD2 - TRBJ2-1 TRBV19 TGTGCCAGCACTCCTAGCGGGAGAAGGCGGGGTGAGCAGTTCTTC CASTPSGRRRGEQFF
TRBD2 - TRBJ2-1 TRBV4-1 TGCGCCAGCAGCCAAGCCCCCCCGGGGGGGCAGTTCTTC CASSQAPPGGQFF
- many TRBJ1-3 TRBV10-3 TGTGCCATCACTAGCTCTGGAAACACCATATATTTT CAITSSGNTIYF
- - TRBJ2-7 TRBV14 TGTGTCAGCAACCGGACTCCCGCAAAATACGAGCAGTACTTC CVSNRTPAKYEQYF
- medium-sized TRBJ2-3 TRBV11-2 TGTGCCAGCAGCTTAGTACAGGGGAGGACAGATACGCAGTATTTT CASSLVQGRTDTQYF
- - TRBJ1-5 TRBV6-1 TGTATCAGCAGTGAACGGGGTCTTGGAAATCAGCCCCAGCATTTT CISSERGLGNQPQHF
- - TRBJ1-5 TRBV6-1 TGTGCCAGCAGGAGCCTACCCAGGACACTCGGTAGCGATCAACCCCACCATTTT CASRSLPRTLGSDQPHHF
- - TRBJ2-2 TRBV5-4 TGTGCCAGCAGCTCAGCACAGACGAGCCCCGGGGAGCTGTTTTTT CASSSAQTSPGELFF
- - TRBJ2-5 TRBV11-2 TGCGCCAGCAGCCCAGTAGGGACCCCTCCCGAGGATGAGACCCAGCACTTC CASSPVGTPPEDETQHF